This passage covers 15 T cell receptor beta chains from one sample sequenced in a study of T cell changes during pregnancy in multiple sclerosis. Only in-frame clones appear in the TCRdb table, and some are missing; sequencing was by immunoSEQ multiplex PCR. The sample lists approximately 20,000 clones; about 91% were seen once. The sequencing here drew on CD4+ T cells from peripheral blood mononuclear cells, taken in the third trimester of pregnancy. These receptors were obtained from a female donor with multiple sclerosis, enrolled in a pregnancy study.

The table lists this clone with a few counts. DNA for the CDR3: TGTGCCAGTAGTTCGGGACAGCACTACGAGCAGTACTTC. It is translated as CASSSGQHYEQYF. The chain combines TRBV19 with TRBJ2-7; 7 bases line up with TRBD1. Germline V gene data show CDR1 as LNHDA and CDR2 as SQIVND (reference sequence). V gave up 5 bases and J gave up 3 bases; unmatched junction bases: 4. The CDR3 has 13 amino acids.

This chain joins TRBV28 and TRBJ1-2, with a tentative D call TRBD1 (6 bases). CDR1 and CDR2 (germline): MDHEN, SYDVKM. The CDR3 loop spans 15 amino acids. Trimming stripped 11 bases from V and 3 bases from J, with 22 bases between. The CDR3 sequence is CALGAGAGPYYGYTF. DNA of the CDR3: TGTGCCTTGGGGGCAGGGGCTGGCCCTTACTATGGCTACACCTTC.

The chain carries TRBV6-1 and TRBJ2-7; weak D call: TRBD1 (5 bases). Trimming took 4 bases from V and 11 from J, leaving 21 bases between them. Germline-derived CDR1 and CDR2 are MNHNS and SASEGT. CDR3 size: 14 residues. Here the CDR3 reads CASSGYVRRALEYF. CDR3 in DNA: TGTGCCAGCAGTGGGTACGTTCGCAGGGCCCTGGAGTACTTC.

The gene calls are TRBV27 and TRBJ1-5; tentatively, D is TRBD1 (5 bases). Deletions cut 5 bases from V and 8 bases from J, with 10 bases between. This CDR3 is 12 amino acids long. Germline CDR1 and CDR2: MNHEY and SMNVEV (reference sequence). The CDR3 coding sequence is TGTGCCAGCAGTCGTAGGGGCGAGCCCCAGCATTTT. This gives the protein CASSRRGEPQHF.

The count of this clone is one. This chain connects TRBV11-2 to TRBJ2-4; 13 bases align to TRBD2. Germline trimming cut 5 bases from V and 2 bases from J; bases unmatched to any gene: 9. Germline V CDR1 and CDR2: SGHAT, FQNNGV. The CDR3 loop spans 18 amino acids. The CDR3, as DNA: TGTGCCAGCAGCCAGGGACTAGCGGGGACCGGACCCAAAAACATTCAGTACTTC. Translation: CASSQGLAGTGPKNIQYF.

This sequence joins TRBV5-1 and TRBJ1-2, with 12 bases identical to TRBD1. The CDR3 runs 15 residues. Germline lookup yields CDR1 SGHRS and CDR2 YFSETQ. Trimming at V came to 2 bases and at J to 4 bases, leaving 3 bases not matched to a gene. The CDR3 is CASSLGTGGPYGYTF. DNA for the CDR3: TGCGCCAGCAGCTTAGGGACAGGGGGCCCCTATGGCTACACCTTC.

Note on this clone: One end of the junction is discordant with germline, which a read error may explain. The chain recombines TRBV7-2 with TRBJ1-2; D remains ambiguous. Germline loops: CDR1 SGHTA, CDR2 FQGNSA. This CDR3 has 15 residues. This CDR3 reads CASSLAWAANYGYTF. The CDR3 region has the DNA TGTGCCAGCAGCCTAGCGTGGGCCGCTAACTATGGCTACACCTTC. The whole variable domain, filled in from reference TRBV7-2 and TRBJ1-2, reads GAGVSQSPSNKVTEKGKDVELRCDPISGHTALYWYRQSLGQGLEFLIYFQGNSAPDKSGLPSDRFSAERTGGSVSTLTIQRTQQEDSAVYLCASSLAWAANYGYTFGSGTRLTVV.

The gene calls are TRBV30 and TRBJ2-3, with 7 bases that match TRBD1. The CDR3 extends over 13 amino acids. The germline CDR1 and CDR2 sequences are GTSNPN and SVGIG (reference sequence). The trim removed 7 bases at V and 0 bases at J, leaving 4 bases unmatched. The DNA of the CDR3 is TGTGCCTTACAGGGGAAGAGCACAGATACGCAGTATTTT. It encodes CALQGKSTDTQYF.

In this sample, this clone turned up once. DNA for the CDR3: TGTGCCAGCGCACAGGGGGCTGGAAACACCATATATTTT. This translates into CASAQGAGNTIYF. The genes are TRBV18 and TRBJ1-3; 8 bases match TRBD1. The germline V gene has CDR1 KGHSH and CDR2 LQKENI. V lost 8 bases, J lost 2 bases, and 2 bases stayed unmatched. The CDR3 contains 13 residues.

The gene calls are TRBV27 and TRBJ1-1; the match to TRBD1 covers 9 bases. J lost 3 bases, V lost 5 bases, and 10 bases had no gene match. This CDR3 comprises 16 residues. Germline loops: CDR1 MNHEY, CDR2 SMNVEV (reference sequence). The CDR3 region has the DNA TGTGCCAGCAGTCCAGGGGACAGGGTAGGGGACACTGAAGCTTTCTTT. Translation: CASSPGDRVGDTEAFF.

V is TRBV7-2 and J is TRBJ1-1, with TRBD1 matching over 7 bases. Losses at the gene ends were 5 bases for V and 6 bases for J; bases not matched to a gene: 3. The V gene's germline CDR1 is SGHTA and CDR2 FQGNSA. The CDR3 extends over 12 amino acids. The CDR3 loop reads CASSTDRAEAFF. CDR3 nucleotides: TGTGCCAGCAGCACCGACAGGGCTGAAGCTTTCTTT.

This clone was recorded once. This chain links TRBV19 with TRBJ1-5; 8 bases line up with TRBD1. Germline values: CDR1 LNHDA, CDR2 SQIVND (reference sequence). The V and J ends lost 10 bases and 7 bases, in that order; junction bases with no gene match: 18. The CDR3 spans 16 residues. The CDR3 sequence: CATSRGRGRRDQPQHF. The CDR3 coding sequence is TGTGCCACCTCCCGGGGCAGGGGGCGTCGGGACCAGCCCCAGCATTTT.

The CDR3: CASSRDSRSNTEAFF. The CDR3 DNA follows: TGTGCCAGCAGCCGGGACAGCCGATCGAACACTGAAGCTTTCTTT. The chain combines TRBV4-2 with TRBJ1-1, with TRBD1 identical over 7 bases. The CDR3 totals 15 residues. V was pared by 4 bases and J by 1 base, with 6 bases of the junction left unmatched. Germline CDR1 reads LGHNA; CDR2 reads YNFKEQ.

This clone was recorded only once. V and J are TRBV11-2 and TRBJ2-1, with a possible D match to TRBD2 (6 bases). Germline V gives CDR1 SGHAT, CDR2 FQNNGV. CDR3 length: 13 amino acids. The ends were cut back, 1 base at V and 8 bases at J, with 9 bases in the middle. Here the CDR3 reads CASSLGRDHEQFF. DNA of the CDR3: TGTGCCAGCAGCTTAGGGCGGGACCATGAGCAGTTCTTC.

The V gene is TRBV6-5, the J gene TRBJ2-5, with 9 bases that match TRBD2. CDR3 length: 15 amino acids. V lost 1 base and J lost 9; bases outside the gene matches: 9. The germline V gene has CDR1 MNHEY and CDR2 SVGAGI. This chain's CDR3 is CASSYFRTGGGAQYF. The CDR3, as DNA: TGTGCCAGCAGTTACTTCAGGACCGGCGGGGGGGCCCAGTACTTC.